Below, one T cell receptor beta chain is given with its context. This CDR3 has 15 amino acids. V lost 8 bases, J lost 1 base, and 15 bases lay in between. Germline V CDR1 and CDR2: MDHEN, SYDVKM. TCRdb analysed the reads with MiXCR anew, one entry per CDR3 protein. The sample holds just under 20,000 distinct CDR3 sequences; roughly a fifth are singletons and the top ten take about 3.8%. This entry belongs to a study of lung T cells in sarcoidosis with Löfgren's syndrome. The origin of this receptor is a human donor with sarcoidosis (Löfgren's syndrome or another form), or a control subject (not recorded which). V and J are TRBV28 and TRBJ1-3; TRBD1 might be the D (6 bases). Sample: CD4+ T cells from PBMCs. In DNA form, the CDR3 reads TGTGCCAGCGGTTACCCGGGGGCATCTGGAAACACCATATATTTT. This codes for CASGYPGASGNTIYF.